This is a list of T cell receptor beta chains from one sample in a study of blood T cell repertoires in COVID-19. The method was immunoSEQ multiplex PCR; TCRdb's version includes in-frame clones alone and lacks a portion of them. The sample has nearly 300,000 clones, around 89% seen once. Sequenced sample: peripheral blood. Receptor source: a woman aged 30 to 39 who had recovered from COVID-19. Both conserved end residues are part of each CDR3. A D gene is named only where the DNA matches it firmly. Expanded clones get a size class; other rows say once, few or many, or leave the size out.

CDR3 protein: CASSYSSRREDAFF
CDR3 DNA: TGTGCCAGCAGTTATAGTTCTCGGCGGGAGGATGCTTTCTTT
clone size: once
J gene: TRBJ1-1
V gene: TRBV6-5
D gene: NA

CDR3 protein: CASSIASGGLIGETQYF
CDR3 DNA: TGTGCCAGTAGTATCGCTAGCGGGGGACTGATCGGGGAGACCCAGTACTTC
clone size: NA
J gene: TRBJ2-5
V gene: TRBV19
D gene: TRBD2

CDR3 protein: CASNWGDGSYNEQFF
CDR3 DNA: TGTGCCAGTAATTGGGGAGACGGCTCCTACAATGAGCAGTTCTTC
clone size: NA
J gene: TRBJ2-1
V gene: TRBV19
D gene: NA

CDR3 protein: CASSLAPGGVLFRSPLHF
CDR3 DNA: TGCGCCAGCAGCTTGGCCCCGGGGGGCGTTCTCTTTCGTTCACCCCTCCACTTT
clone size: once
J gene: TRBJ1-6
V gene: TRBV5-1
D gene: NA

CDR3 protein: CASGPQSTGGAWYGYTF
CDR3 DNA: TGTGCCAGCGGGCCCCAATCGACAGGGGGCGCGTGGTATGGCTACACCTTC
clone size: NA
J gene: TRBJ1-2
V gene: TRBV28
D gene: TRBD1

CDR3 protein: CAIRATSEEGAFF
CDR3 DNA: TGTGCCATCAGGGCGACCTCAGAAGAGGGAGCTTTCTTT
clone size: NA
J gene: TRBJ1-1
V gene: TRBV10-3
D gene: NA

CDR3 protein: CAISDSGDTHF
CDR3 DNA: TGTGCCATCAGTGACTCAGGGGACACGCATTTT
clone size: NA
J gene: TRBJ1-5
V gene: TRBV10-3
D gene: NA

CDR3 protein: CASSSSGGDTEAFF
CDR3 DNA: TGTGCCAGCAGCTCATCGGGGGGGGACACTGAAGCTTTCTTT
clone size: NA
J gene: TRBJ1-1
V gene: TRBV11-1
D gene: NA

CDR3 protein: CASSLRTSTHNEQFF
CDR3 DNA: TGCGCCAGCAGCTTGAGGACTAGCACCCACAATGAGCAGTTCTTC
clone size: NA
J gene: TRBJ2-1
V gene: TRBV5-1
D gene: TRBD2

CDR3 protein: CASSVVTTEDTEAFF
CDR3 DNA: TGTGCCAGCAGCGTAGTAACGACAGAAGACACTGAAGCTTTCTTT
clone size: NA
J gene: TRBJ1-1
V gene: TRBV9
D gene: NA

CDR3 protein: CAISEGQGANYGYTF
CDR3 DNA: TGTGCCATCAGTGAGGGACAGGGGGCTAACTATGGCTACACCTTC
clone size: NA
J gene: TRBJ1-2
V gene: TRBV10-3
D gene: TRBD1

CDR3 protein: CAWSVGDSTDTQYF
CDR3 DNA: TGTGCCTGGAGTGTGGGAGACAGCACAGATACGCAGTATTTT
clone size: NA
J gene: TRBJ2-3
V gene: TRBV30
D gene: NA

CDR3 protein: CASSKSGGPQTGELFF
CDR3 DNA: TGTGCCAGCAGCAAATCGGGGGGGCCTCAAACCGGGGAGCTGTTTTTT
clone size: NA
J gene: TRBJ2-2
V gene: TRBV21-1
D gene: NA

CDR3 protein: CASSLGQFLGANVLTF
CDR3 DNA: TGCGCCAGCAGCCTTGGACAGTTTCTTGGGGCCAACGTCCTGACTTTC
clone size: NA
J gene: TRBJ2-6
V gene: TRBV5-1
D gene: NA

CDR3 protein: CASSLISGSPYEQYF
CDR3 DNA: TGTGCCAGCAGCTTAATCTCAGGGTCCCCCTACGAGCAGTACTTC
clone size: NA
J gene: TRBJ2-7
V gene: TRBV7-9
D gene: NA

CDR3 protein: CASSYPGTGEYGYTF
CDR3 DNA: TGTGCCAGCAGCTACCCCGGGACAGGGGAGTATGGCTACACCTTC
clone size: NA
J gene: TRBJ1-2
V gene: TRBV7-9
D gene: TRBD1